This T cell receptor (beta chain) comes out of a study of blood T cell repertoires in COVID-19. CDR3 length: 14 residues. CDR1 is SNHLY, CDR2 FYNNEI, per germline. Losses at the gene ends were 10 bases for V and 1 base for J; bases not matched to a gene: 9. Original handling: Amplification of reference gene primers provided the estimated nucleated cell counts. The repertoire was sequenced with immunoSEQ multiplex PCR; TCRdb's copy has only in-frame clones and lacks some. Clone size and V and J calls were adopted from that table, with D and trimming inferred from the DNA. Found here are about 160,000 clones, around 90% of them singletons; the top ten hold roughly 4%.

The V and J genes are TRBV2 and TRBJ1-1, with TRBD1 identical over 7 bases. Material for sequencing was PBMCs or T cells enriched from blood (not recorded which). The sequence was collected from a woman between 35 and 50 years old who had been exposed to COVID-19. CDR3 nucleotides: TGTGCCACCATCACCCGACAGGGGAACACTGAAGCTTTCTTT. Protein sequence: CATITRQGNTEAFF.